These T cell receptor beta chains were read from a single sample in a study of immune cell composition in non-small cell lung cancer. Here immunoSEQ multiplex PCR was the method, and the copy in TCRdb shows in-frame clones only, minus some. This sample has about 15,000 clones; around 68% occur once, and the top ten carry more than 6.5%. Sequences were obtained from lung tumor tissue. All receptors come from a human donor with non-small cell lung cancer. CDR3s include the opening cysteine and the closing phenylalanine or tryptophan. The order of the fields is clone size, J gene, CDR3 length, D gene, V gene, CDR3 DNA, CDR3 protein. The D gene is left open where the match is weak. Rows may omit the clone size; those that give it use once, few, many or a size class.

>few|TRBJ1-2|13|-|TRBV19
TGTGCCAGCACCCCCATAATGGGCCGTGATTACACCTTC
CASTPIMGRDYTF
>-|TRBJ1-2|16|-|TRBV5-5
TGTGCCAGCAGCTCCGAAGACGCAGGAATCTTCTATGGCTACACCTTC
CASSSEDAGIFYGYTF
>-|TRBJ2-3|16|TRBD2|TRBV19
TGTGCCAGTAGTATATCAACTAGCGGCCGCACAGATACGCAGTATTTT
CASSISTSGRTDTQYF
>-|TRBJ1-2|13|-|TRBV6-6
TGTGCCAGCAGTTACGGAGACCTCTATGGCTACACCTTC
CASSYGDLYGYTF
>-|TRBJ2-2|16|TRBD2|TRBV7-8
TGTGCCAGCAGCTTAGTTCGAGCGGGGGCGACCGGGGAGCTGTTTTTT
CASSLVRAGATGELFF
>-|TRBJ1-4|16|-|TRBV6-5
TGTGCCAGCAGTTACGCGGGGGGGACGAGGGGTGAAAAACTGTTTTTT
CASSYAGGTRGEKLFF
>-|TRBJ1-6|15|TRBD1|TRBV11-2
TGTGCCAGCAGCTTAGAGGGACAGCAGAATTCACCCCTCCACTTT
CASSLEGQQNSPLHF
>-|TRBJ2-7|15|-|TRBV6-5
TGTGCCAGCAGTTCCCAAGGGGCTAGCTCCTACGAGCAGTACTTC
CASSSQGASSYEQYF
>-|TRBJ1-2|14|-|TRBV7-3
TGTGCCAGCAGCTTAGTTCGGGGGGCTCACGGCTACACCTTC
CASSLVRGAHGYTF
>-|TRBJ1-1|15|-|TRBV7-9
TGTGCCAGCAGCTTCAGGGCACAAAAATACACTGAAGCTTTCTTT
CASSFRAQKYTEAFF
>few|TRBJ2-7|15|TRBD1|TRBV5-5
TGTGCCAGCAGCCCGGGACAGGGGGTAATCTACGAGCAGTACTTC
CASSPGQGVIYEQYF
>once|TRBJ1-4|15|TRBD1|TRBV29-1
TGCAGCGCTTTCGGACAGGGGGCGACTAATGAAAAACTGTTTTTT
CSAFGQGATNEKLFF
>-|TRBJ2-3|14|-|TRBV15
TGTGCCACCCAAGGACTAACTAGCACAGATACGCAGTATTTT
CATQGLTSTDTQYF
>few|TRBJ1-2|14|TRBD1|TRBV5-1
TGCGCCAGCAGCTTAATCGGGACAGACTATGGCTACACCTTC
CASSLIGTDYGYTF
>-|TRBJ1-6|17|TRBD1|TRBV5-1
TGCGCCAGCAGCACAAGGACAGGGTTTGGCAATAATTCACCCCTCCACTTT
CASSTRTGFGNNSPLHF
>-|TRBJ2-2|14|TRBD2|TRBV7-3
TGTGCCAGCAGCGAGGGAGGGCAGACCGGGGAGCTGTTTTTT
CASSEGGQTGELFF
>medium-sized|TRBJ1-5|14|-|TRBV7-9
TGTGCCAGCAGCTTGGAGGGTTTGGCTTCCCCCCAGCATTTT
CASSLEGLASPQHF
>-|TRBJ2-1|12|TRBD2|TRBV9
TGTGCCAGCAGCGGACTAGCGGCAGAGCAGTTCTTC
CASSGLAAEQFF
>once|TRBJ2-2|14|-|TRBV9
TGTGCCAGCAGCGTAGAAGGGGACACCGGGGAGCTGTTTTTT
CASSVEGDTGELFF
>-|TRBJ1-3|16|TRBD1|TRBV19
TGTGCCAGTATTCAACAGGGGCTCTACTCTGGAAACACCATATATTTT
CASIQQGLYSGNTIYF
>-|TRBJ1-1|14|TRBD1|TRBV5-1
TGCGCCAGCAGCTTGGAAGGGGGCAGGGTAGGTGCTTTCTTT
CASSLEGGRVGAFF
>once|TRBJ2-5|16|-|TRBV12-5
TGTGCTAGTGGTTTGTCGCGGGGGCTAAGACAAGAGACCCAGTACTTC
CASGLSRGLRQETQYF
>-|TRBJ2-5|15|-|TRBV5-1
TGCGCCAGCAGCTTTATCCCGGGGTGGCAAGAGACCCAGTACTTC
CASSFIPGWQETQYF
>-|TRBJ1-2|12|-|TRBV6-6
TGTGCCAGCAGTCTATCTGGAGGTGGCTACACCTTC
CASSLSGGGYTF
>-|TRBJ2-3|16|-|TRBV5-1
TGCGCCAGCAGCCTTGTCCCGGACAGTTACACAGATACGCAGTATTTT
CASSLVPDSYTDTQYF
>-|TRBJ2-7|15|TRBD1|TRBV15
TGTGCCACCAGCAGAGATTTCGGACAGGGTTACGAGCAGTACTTC
CATSRDFGQGYEQYF
>-|TRBJ1-5|15|TRBD1|TRBV5-1
TGCGCCAGCAGCTTGGATCTTGACAGGGATCAGCCCCAGCATTTT
CASSLDLDRDQPQHF
>-|TRBJ1-1|16|-|TRBV18
TGTGCCAGCTCACCACCCGGTGGAGGGGTCGACACTGAAGCTTTCTTT
CASSPPGGGVDTEAFF
>few|TRBJ1-1|14|TRBD1|TRBV5-1
TGCGCCAGCAGCTTTAGACAGGGGGACGCTGAAGCTTTCTTT
CASSFRQGDAEAFF
>few|TRBJ1-1|13|-|TRBV5-1
TGCGCCAGCAGCTTTGATAGGAACACTGAAGCTTTCTTT
CASSFDRNTEAFF
>-|TRBJ1-4|14|-|TRBV11-2
TGTGCCAGCAGCACCATAGGGGCAGGGGAAAAACTGTTTTTT
CASSTIGAGEKLFF
>-|TRBJ2-7|15|-|TRBV6-5
TGTGCCAGCAGTTACGCACAGGCTGCCCCCTACGAGCAGTACTTC
CASSYAQAAPYEQYF
>-|TRBJ2-7|14|TRBD1|TRBV7-2
TGTGCCAGCAGCCCGTCGGGACAGCTCTACGAGCAGTACTTC
CASSPSGQLYEQYF
>-|TRBJ2-2|13|TRBD2|TRBV29-1
TGCAGCGGTGGGGGGGCGAACACCGGGGAGCTGTTTTTT
CSGGGANTGELFF
>-|TRBJ2-7|13|-|TRBV21-1
TGTGCCAGCATCTCGAAAGCACTGACTCAGCAGTACTTC
CASISKALTQQYF
>few|TRBJ1-2|14|-|TRBV19
TGTGCCTCCGCGGACAGACGTCACTTATATGGCTACACCTTC
CASADRRHLYGYTF
>-|TRBJ2-7|15|TRBD1|TRBV5-1
TGCGCCAGCAGCTCTTTACGGACAGGGAGATACGAGCAGTACTTC
CASSSLRTGRYEQYF
>-|TRBJ1-2|13|-|TRBV30
TGTGCCTGGGGAAAGGCAGGGGTTAGCGGCTACACCTTC
CAWGKAGVSGYTF
>-|TRBJ1-2|15|-|TRBV7-8
TGTGCCAGCACCAAGGAGGGAGACATATTGTATGGCTACACCTTC
CASTKEGDILYGYTF
>-|TRBJ1-1|13|-|TRBV5-6
TGTGCCAGCAGCTTAACAGTTTCGACTGAAGCTTTCTTT
CASSLTVSTEAFF
>-|TRBJ1-3|13|-|TRBV6-5
TGTGCCAGCAGTTACCGCGCTGGAAACACCATATATTTT
CASSYRAGNTIYF
>-|TRBJ2-7|13|-|TRBV7-3
TGTGCCAGCAGCTTAACTCCAAATGACGAGCAGTACTTC
CASSLTPNDEQYF
>-|TRBJ1-1|18|-|TRBV5-1
TGCGCCAGCAGCTTGGCCGGGGGGACCACTACTATTCGAATGAGAGCTTTCTTT
CASSLAGGTTTIRMRAFF
>-|TRBJ2-5|16|TRBD1|TRBV7-6
TGTGCCAGCAGCTTAGCGGGACAGGGGGCGGGGGAGACCCAGTACTTC
CASSLAGQGAGETQYF
>-|TRBJ1-1|13|-|TRBV5-4
TGTGCCAGCAGCTTGACGGGGACTAAAGGGGCTTTCTTT
CASSLTGTKGAFF
>-|TRBJ1-4|16|-|TRBV4-3
TGCGCCAGCAGCCAAGTCATAGTCTCAACTAATGAAAAACTGTTTTTT
CASSQVIVSTNEKLFF
>-|TRBJ2-3|14|TRBD2|TRBV19
TGTGCCAGTATGGCGGGGGACCGCACAGATACGCAGTATTTT
CASMAGDRTDTQYF
>-|TRBJ1-2|13|-|TRBV18
TGTGCCAGCTCACCCACAGGGTTAGATGGCTACACCTTC
CASSPTGLDGYTF
>once|TRBJ1-2|15|TRBD1|TRBV7-2
TGTGCCAGCAGCTTAGGCCAGGGGGCGCAGGATGGCTACACCTTC
CASSLGQGAQDGYTF
>-|TRBJ2-5|13|-|TRBV11-2
TGTGCCAGCAGCTTCGGGGAGAAGGAGACCCAGTACTTC
CASSFGEKETQYF
>-|TRBJ1-6|20|TRBD1|TRBV5-1
TGCGCCAGCAGCTTGGACCGGGACAGGGGATTGGGCTCCTATAATTCACCCCTCCACTTT
CASSLDRDRGLGSYNSPLHF
>-|TRBJ1-2|13|-|TRBV7-6
TGTGCCAGCAGCTTTTCAGGGAACTATGGCTACACCTTC
CASSFSGNYGYTF
>few|TRBJ2-1|14|-|TRBV7-2
TGTGCCAGCAGCTCGGACAGTTCCTACAATGAGCAGTTCTTC
CASSSDSSYNEQFF
>-|TRBJ1-1|13|-|TRBV5-1
TGCGCCAGCAGCTTGAATCTGGGGGGTGAAGCTTTCTTT
CASSLNLGGEAFF
>-|TRBJ1-1|16|TRBD1|TRBV7-9
TGTGCCAGCAGCTTAGGCGAGGGACAGGGGGCGCCGGTGGCTTTCTTT
CASSLGEGQGAPVAFF
>-|TRBJ1-2|15|-|TRBV4-3
TGCGCCAGCAGCCAAGAACCAGGGTTGAACTATGGCTACACCTTC
CASSQEPGLNYGYTF
>few|TRBJ2-3|16|TRBD1|TRBV7-3
TGTGCCAGCAGCTTACGGACAGGGGCTAGCACAGATACGCAGTATTTT
CASSLRTGASTDTQYF
>-|TRBJ1-1|12|-|TRBV30
TGTGCCTGGAAACGGGGAGGCACTGAAGCTTTCTTT
CAWKRGGTEAFF